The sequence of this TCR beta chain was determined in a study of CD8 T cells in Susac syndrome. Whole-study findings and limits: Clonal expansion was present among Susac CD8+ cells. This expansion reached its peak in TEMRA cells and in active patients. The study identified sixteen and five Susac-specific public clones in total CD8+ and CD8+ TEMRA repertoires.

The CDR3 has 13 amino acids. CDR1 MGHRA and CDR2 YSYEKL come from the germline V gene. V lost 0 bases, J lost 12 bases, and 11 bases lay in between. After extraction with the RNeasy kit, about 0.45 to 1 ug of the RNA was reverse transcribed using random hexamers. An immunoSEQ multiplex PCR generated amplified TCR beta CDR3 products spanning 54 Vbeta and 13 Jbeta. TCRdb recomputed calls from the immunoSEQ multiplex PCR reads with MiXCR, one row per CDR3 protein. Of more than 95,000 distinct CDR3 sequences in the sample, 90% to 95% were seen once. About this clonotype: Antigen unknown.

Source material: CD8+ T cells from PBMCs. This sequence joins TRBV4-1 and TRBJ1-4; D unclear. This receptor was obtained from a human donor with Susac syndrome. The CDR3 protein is CASSQERFRELFF. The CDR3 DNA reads TGCGCCAGCAGCCAAGAGAGGTTTAGGGAACTGTTTTTT.